A selection of T cell receptor beta chains follows, all from one sample in a study of cytomegalovirus exposure and HLA in healthy donors. Profiling relied on immunoSEQ multiplex PCR, and the TCRdb table lists in-frame clones only, not all of them. The sample consists of about 160,000 clones, 60% to 75% of them appearing once. Sequencing was performed on PBMCs. These receptors were collected from a woman aged 50 to 60 in good health and CMV-seropositive. Both conserved end residues are part of each CDR3. The order of the fields is clone size, J gene, D gene, V gene, CDR3 protein, CDR3 DNA. D genes are given only for firm matches. Size is omitted from some rows. Given values are once, few, many or a class for expanded clones.

clone size: few; J gene: TRBJ1-4; D gene: .; V gene: TRBV6-1; CDR3 protein: CASSGRRRGGVFNEKLFF; CDR3 DNA: TGTGCCAGCAGTGGACGTCGAAGAGGAGGGGTCTTCAATGAAAAACTGTTTTTT
clone size: .; J gene: TRBJ2-7; D gene: .; V gene: TRBV5-5; CDR3 protein: CASSLAKGRLEQYF; CDR3 DNA: TGTGCCAGCAGCTTGGCCAAGGGCAGACTAGAGCAGTACTTC
clone size: .; J gene: TRBJ1-1; D gene: TRBD1; V gene: TRBV6-1; CDR3 protein: CASSVPDRASEAFF; CDR3 DNA: TGTGCCAGCAGTGTCCCCGACAGGGCGTCTGAAGCTTTCTTT
clone size: .; J gene: TRBJ2-3; D gene: .; V gene: TRBV10-1; CDR3 protein: CASSGNTGEADTQYF; CDR3 DNA: TGCGCCAGCAGTGGTAATACAGGGGAGGCAGATACGCAGTATTTT
clone size: .; J gene: TRBJ2-7; D gene: .; V gene: TRBV5-1; CDR3 protein: CASSYWYGEHSYEQYF; CDR3 DNA: TGCGCCAGCAGCTATTGGTACGGGGAGCACTCCTACGAGCAGTACTTC
clone size: .; J gene: TRBJ1-6; D gene: .; V gene: TRBV7-9; CDR3 protein: CASSSLPNSPLHF; CDR3 DNA: TGTGCCAGCAGCTCCCTTCCGAATTCACCCCTCCACTTT
clone size: .; J gene: TRBJ1-1; D gene: .; V gene: TRBV7-6; CDR3 protein: CASSLVEENTEAFF; CDR3 DNA: TGTGCCAGCAGCTTAGTAGAGGAGAACACTGAAGCTTTCTTT
clone size: .; J gene: TRBJ2-5; D gene: TRBD1; V gene: TRBV5-6; CDR3 protein: CASSLSRGWLETQYF; CDR3 DNA: TGTGCCAGCAGCTTGAGCAGGGGGTGGTTGGAGACCCAGTACTTC
clone size: few; J gene: TRBJ2-1; D gene: TRBD1; V gene: TRBV5-1; CDR3 protein: CASSLTGGDEQFF; CDR3 DNA: TGCGCCAGCAGCTTAACAGGGGGAGATGAGCAGTTCTTC
clone size: .; J gene: TRBJ1-1; D gene: TRBD1; V gene: TRBV29-1; CDR3 protein: CSALDRANTEAFF; CDR3 DNA: TGCAGCGCCTTGGACAGGGCGAACACTGAAGCTTTCTTT
clone size: .; J gene: TRBJ2-7; D gene: TRBD1; V gene: TRBV18; CDR3 protein: CASSPGDSYEQYF; CDR3 DNA: TGTGCCAGCTCACCGGGGGACAGTTACGAGCAGTACTTC
clone size: .; J gene: TRBJ1-1; D gene: TRBD1; V gene: TRBV2; CDR3 protein: CASSYGQGDEAFF; CDR3 DNA: TGTGCCAGCAGCTATGGACAGGGGGATGAAGCTTTCTTT
clone size: .; J gene: TRBJ2-1; D gene: TRBD2; V gene: TRBV5-1; CDR3 protein: CASSLMGLVLNEQFF; CDR3 DNA: TGCGCCAGCAGCTTGATGGGACTAGTTCTCAATGAGCAGTTCTTC
clone size: .; J gene: TRBJ2-5; D gene: .; V gene: TRBV9; CDR3 protein: CASSVWGEETQYF; CDR3 DNA: TGTGCCAGCAGCGTATGGGGGGAAGAGACCCAGTACTTC
clone size: .; J gene: TRBJ2-1; D gene: .; V gene: TRBV10-2; CDR3 protein: CASSEFRDEQFF; CDR3 DNA: TGCGCCAGCAGTGAGTTTCGGGATGAGCAGTTCTTC
clone size: .; J gene: TRBJ1-1; D gene: .; V gene: TRBV27; CDR3 protein: CASSHGTNTEAFF; CDR3 DNA: TGTGCCAGCAGCCACGGGACTAACACTGAAGCTTTCTTT
clone size: .; J gene: TRBJ2-2; D gene: TRBD2; V gene: TRBV11-3; CDR3 protein: CASSPTAGGGGELFF; CDR3 DNA: TGTGCCAGCAGCCCCACGGCGGGGGGAGGCGGGGAGCTGTTTTTT
clone size: .; J gene: TRBJ2-2; D gene: .; V gene: TRBV6-1; CDR3 protein: CASSEVQGNTGELFF; CDR3 DNA: TGTGCCAGCAGTGAAGTCCAGGGGAACACCGGGGAGCTGTTTTTT
clone size: .; J gene: TRBJ1-6; D gene: TRBD1; V gene: TRBV4-2; CDR3 protein: CASSQGTGGFSPLHF; CDR3 DNA: TGTGCCAGCAGCCAAGGCACAGGGGGCTTTTCACCCCTCCACTTT
clone size: .; J gene: TRBJ1-1; D gene: TRBD1; V gene: TRBV15; CDR3 protein: CATSSIGGSGEAFF; CDR3 DNA: TGTGCCACCAGCAGTATAGGGGGCAGTGGTGAAGCTTTCTTT
clone size: few; J gene: TRBJ1-5; D gene: .; V gene: TRBV2; CDR3 protein: CASSARSDQPQHF; CDR3 DNA: TGTGCCAGCAGTGCGAGGTCAGACCAGCCCCAGCATTTT
clone size: .; J gene: TRBJ2-3; D gene: TRBD2; V gene: TRBV7-8; CDR3 protein: CASMQGRLAAPTDTQYF; CDR3 DNA: TGTGCCAGCATGCAGGGCAGGCTAGCGGCACCCACAGATACGCAGTATTTT
clone size: .; J gene: TRBJ1-5; D gene: TRBD1; V gene: TRBV6-6; CDR3 protein: CASSYSRGVAQHF; CDR3 DNA: TGTGCCAGCAGTTACTCCAGGGGGGTCGCCCAGCATTTT
clone size: .; J gene: TRBJ1-5; D gene: .; V gene: TRBV6-5; CDR3 protein: CASAERGAFNQPQHF; CDR3 DNA: TGTGCCAGCGCAGAGCGGGGGGCGTTCAATCAGCCCCAGCATTTT
clone size: .; J gene: TRBJ1-1; D gene: .; V gene: TRBV19; CDR3 protein: CASSIRPTGGTEAFF; CDR3 DNA: TGTGCCAGTAGTATACGCCCTACGGGGGGCACTGAAGCTTTCTTT
clone size: .; J gene: TRBJ2-1; D gene: TRBD1; V gene: TRBV5-4; CDR3 protein: CASNNRDRAYNEQFF; CDR3 DNA: TGTGCCAGCAACAACCGGGACAGGGCTTACAATGAGCAGTTCTTC
clone size: .; J gene: TRBJ1-1; D gene: .; V gene: TRBV18; CDR3 protein: CASSRSLTGATEAFF; CDR3 DNA: TGTGCCAGCTCACGATCACTTACAGGCGCCACTGAAGCTTTCTTT
clone size: .; J gene: TRBJ1-6; D gene: .; V gene: TRBV10-2; CDR3 protein: CASRTEAGLVNSPLHF; CDR3 DNA: TGCGCCAGCAGGACTGAAGCGGGACTGGTGAATTCACCCCTCCACTTT
clone size: .; J gene: TRBJ2-7; D gene: .; V gene: TRBV5-6; CDR3 protein: CASSFWRIGTYEQYF; CDR3 DNA: TGTGCCAGCAGCTTCTGGAGAATCGGGACCTACGAGCAGTACTTC
clone size: .; J gene: TRBJ2-1; D gene: .; V gene: TRBV4-1; CDR3 protein: CASSQGLRSYNEQFF; CDR3 DNA: TGCGCCAGCAGCCAAGGTCTCCGCTCCTACAATGAGCAGTTCTTC
clone size: .; J gene: TRBJ1-2; D gene: .; V gene: TRBV6-6; CDR3 protein: CARTYSSSGIIYGYTF; CDR3 DNA: TGTGCCCGCACCTACTCATCCTCAGGGATCATCTATGGCTACACCTTC
clone size: .; J gene: TRBJ1-2; D gene: TRBD1; V gene: TRBV10-2; CDR3 protein: CASSGPGTGGDYGYTF; CDR3 DNA: TGCGCCAGCAGTGGCCCAGGGACAGGGGGCGACTATGGCTACACCTTC